A selection of T cell receptor beta chains follows, all from one sample in a study of shared clonotypes between healthy human individuals. Repertoires were generated with immunoSEQ multiplex PCR, while TCRdb's copy carries only in-frame clones and drops some. The repertoire holds about 1 million clones, with around 76% as singletons. Sequenced sample: memory CD4+ T cells sorted from blood. The receptors originated from a man aged 18 to 30 in good health. The CDR3 runs from the conserved cysteine through the conserved F or W. Fields, in order: V gene, clone size, D gene, J gene, CDR3 DNA, CDR3 protein. The D gene is left open where the match is weak. Clone size, where shown, is once, few, many, or a class for clones that have expanded.

TRBV7-2	NA	NA	TRBJ2-2	TGTGCCAGCAGCTTTTTAGCGGATCTCGGCGGGGAGCTGTTTTTT	CASSFLADLGGELFF
TRBV2	NA	NA	TRBJ2-1	TGTGCCAGCGTCCAGGACAGATCCTACAATGAGCAGTTCTTC	CASVQDRSYNEQFF
TRBV27	few	TRBD1	TRBJ2-7	TGTGCCAGCAGTTTTGTCAGGGGGACCTACGAGCAGTACTTC	CASSFVRGTYEQYF
TRBV15	NA	TRBD1	TRBJ2-7	TGTGCCACCAGCAGATTCACCACAGGGGCCGAGCAGTACTTC	CATSRFTTGAEQYF
TRBV7-2	NA	NA	TRBJ1-1	TGTGCCAGCAGCTTAGGTAGGCAGGACCATGAAGCTTTCTTT	CASSLGRQDHEAFF
TRBV6-1	NA	NA	TRBJ2-7	TGTGCCAGTCGCTCAACATTTTCAGCCTACGAGCAGTACTTC	CASRSTFSAYEQYF
TRBV7-2	NA	TRBD1	TRBJ2-7	TGTGCCAGCAGCTTAGTACAGGGGAAAAACGAGCAGTACTTC	CASSLVQGKNEQYF
TRBV2	NA	NA	TRBJ2-1	TGTGCCAGCAGTGAACTACCCAGCTCCTACAATGAGCAGTTCTTC	CASSELPSSYNEQFF
TRBV5-4	NA	TRBD2	TRBJ2-2	TGTGCCAGCAGCCGTAGCGGGGGGGCGCCCGGGGAGCTGTTTTTT	CASSRSGGAPGELFF
TRBV18	NA	NA	TRBJ1-3	TGTGCCAGCTCAGGAGCCCTTGGGGTTTCTGGTGGAAACACCATATATTTT	CASSGALGVSGGNTIYF
TRBV6-5	NA	NA	TRBJ1-3	TGTGCCAGCAGTTACGGACAGAAGACCTCTGGAAACACCATATATTTT	CASSYGQKTSGNTIYF
TRBV27	NA	NA	TRBJ2-7	TGTGCCAGCAGTCCCATGATGGGGGCGCGTCACGAGCAGTACTTC	CASSPMMGARHEQYF
TRBV18	NA	TRBD1	TRBJ1-6	TGTGCCAGCGCCGGGACAGGGGGCCGAAATTCACCCCTCCACTTT	CASAGTGGRNSPLHF
TRBV7-8	NA	NA	TRBJ2-5	TGTGCCAGCAGCTTAGGTGTTTGGGAGACCCAGTACTTC	CASSLGVWETQYF
TRBV2	NA	NA	TRBJ2-3	TGTGCCAGCAGCCGAGGGGAGAGGAGGGGAGCAGATACGCAGTATTTT	CASSRGERRGADTQYF
TRBV27	NA	NA	TRBJ1-6	TGTGCCAGCAGTTTCAGGGAGGTCTATTCACCCCTCCACTTT	CASSFREVYSPLHF
TRBV18	NA	TRBD1	TRBJ1-6	TGTGCCAGCTCACCCGGGACAGATAATTCACCCCTCCACTTT	CASSPGTDNSPLHF
TRBV18	NA	TRBD2	TRBJ2-1	TGTGCCAGCCGCAAGCGGGAGGAATACAATGAGCAGTTCTTC	CASRKREEYNEQFF
TRBV7-2	few	NA	TRBJ2-1	TGTGCCAGCAGCTTAGCGGTCGGCGAAGAGCAGTTCTTC	CASSLAVGEEQFF
TRBV5-4	NA	NA	TRBJ2-5	TGTGCCAGCAGCTCCGCAGGGTATAGCGAGACCCAGTACTTC	CASSSAGYSETQYF
TRBV30	few	TRBD2	TRBJ2-5	TGTGCCTGGAGGGACACTAGCGGGTCAGAGACCCAGTACTTC	CAWRDTSGSETQYF
TRBV14	NA	NA	TRBJ2-7	TGTGCCAGCAGCCGCGGACAGTTTTCCTACGAGCAGTACTTC	CASSRGQFSYEQYF
TRBV19	NA	NA	TRBJ2-5	TGTGCCAGTGGGGCGGGAAAACAAGAGACCCAGTACTTC	CASGAGKQETQYF
TRBV7-9	NA	TRBD1	TRBJ1-4	TGTGCCAGCAGCTCCCGGGACAGGGTACCCTCAAATGAAAAACTGTTTTTT	CASSSRDRVPSNEKLFF
TRBV4-1	NA	NA	TRBJ1-1	TGCGCCAGCAGCCAAGCTGGTTTCTCTGAAGCTTTCTTT	CASSQAGFSEAFF
TRBV2	NA	NA	TRBJ2-7	TGTGCCAGCAGCTCGGCCTGGGGGAGGAACGAGCAGTACTTC	CASSSAWGRNEQYF
TRBV2	NA	TRBD1	TRBJ1-6	TGTGCCAGCAAGCAGGGGGCGTCCCTCCCGTCACCCCTCCACTTT	CASKQGASLPSPLHF
TRBV5-1	NA	TRBD1	TRBJ2-3	TGCGCCAGCAGCTCCATTACGCCGGGACAGGGTACAGATACGCAGTATTTT	CASSSITPGQGTDTQYF
TRBV29-1	NA	TRBD2	TRBJ2-7	TGCAGCGTTCGGGGGGGCTACGAGCAGTACTTC	CSVRGGYEQYF
TRBV2	NA	NA	TRBJ1-6	TGTGCCAGCAATAACCGGGAACGTTCACCCCTCCACTTT	CASNNRERSPLHF
TRBV5-1	NA	TRBD2	TRBJ2-1	TGCGCCAGCAGCTTAGGGGTTACGGGAGGCAATGAGCAGTTCTTC	CASSLGVTGGNEQFF
TRBV5-4	NA	TRBD1	TRBJ1-4	TGTGCCAGCAGCGCCGCCACGCGACAGGGCGCGGGGGGAAGCGAAAAACTGTTTTTT	CASSAATRQGAGGSEKLFF
TRBV7-9	NA	NA	TRBJ2-7	TGTGCCAGCAGCTACACGAGCTCCTACGAGCAGTACTTC	CASSYTSSYEQYF
TRBV5-1	NA	TRBD2	TRBJ2-5	TGCGCCAGCAGCTTGGCGGGAGGGGAGACCCAGTACTTC	CASSLAGGETQYF
TRBV4-1	NA	TRBD2	TRBJ2-3	TGCGCCAGCAGCCAGCAGCGGGGGGCAGATACGCAGTATTTT	CASSQQRGADTQYF
TRBV7-6	NA	TRBD2	TRBJ2-3	TGTGCCAGCAGCTTAGAAGCGGGGGGGCCAGGAGATACGCAGTATTTT	CASSLEAGGPGDTQYF
TRBV18	NA	TRBD1	TRBJ1-4	TGTGCCAGCTCACCACCCGGATCGGTACAGGGGGATGAAAAACTGTTTTTT	CASSPPGSVQGDEKLFF
TRBV7-9	NA	NA	TRBJ1-2	TGTGCCAGCAGCCCCGAGGGGTTGTGGACTCAACGGGCCGGCTACACCTTC	CASSPEGLWTQRAGYTF
TRBV7-7	few	NA	TRBJ1-3	TGTGCTAGCAGCTGGTCCTGGGGCACCATATATTTT	CASSWSWGTIYF
TRBV7-2	NA	NA	TRBJ1-4	TGTGCCAGCAGCCCTCCGGGGGGTACCAATGAAAAACTGTTTTTT	CASSPPGGTNEKLFF
TRBV2	NA	TRBD2	TRBJ2-5	TGTGCCAGCAAAGACGGGACTAACCAAGAGACCCAGTACTTC	CASKDGTNQETQYF
TRBV29-1	few	NA	TRBJ1-1	TGCAGCGTTTCACAGGTGGGGAGAGCTTTCTTT	CSVSQVGRAFF